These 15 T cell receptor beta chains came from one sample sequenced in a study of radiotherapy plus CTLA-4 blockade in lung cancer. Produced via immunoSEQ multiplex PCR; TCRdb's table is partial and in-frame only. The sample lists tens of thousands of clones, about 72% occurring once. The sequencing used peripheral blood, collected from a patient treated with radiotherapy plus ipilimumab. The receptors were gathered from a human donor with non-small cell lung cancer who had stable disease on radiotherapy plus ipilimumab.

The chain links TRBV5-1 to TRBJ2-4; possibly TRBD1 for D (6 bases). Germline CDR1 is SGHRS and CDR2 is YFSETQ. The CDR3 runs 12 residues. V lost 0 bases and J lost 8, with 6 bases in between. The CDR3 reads CASSLGTDIQYF. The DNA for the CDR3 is TGCGCCAGCAGCTTGGGGACAGACATTCAGTACTTC.

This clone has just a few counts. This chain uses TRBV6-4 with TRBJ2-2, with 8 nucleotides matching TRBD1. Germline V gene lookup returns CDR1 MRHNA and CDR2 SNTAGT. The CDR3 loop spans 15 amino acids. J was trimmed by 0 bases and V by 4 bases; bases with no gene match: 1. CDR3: CASSGTGTNTGELFF. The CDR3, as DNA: TGTGCCAGCAGTGGGACAGGGACGAACACCGGGGAGCTGTTTTTT.

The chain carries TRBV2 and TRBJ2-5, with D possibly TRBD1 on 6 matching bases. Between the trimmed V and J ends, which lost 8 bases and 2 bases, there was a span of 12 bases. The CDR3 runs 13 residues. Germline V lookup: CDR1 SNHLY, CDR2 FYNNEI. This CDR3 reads CASYGQTQETQYF. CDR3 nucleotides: TGTGCCAGCTATGGACAGACGCAAGAGACCCAGTACTTC.

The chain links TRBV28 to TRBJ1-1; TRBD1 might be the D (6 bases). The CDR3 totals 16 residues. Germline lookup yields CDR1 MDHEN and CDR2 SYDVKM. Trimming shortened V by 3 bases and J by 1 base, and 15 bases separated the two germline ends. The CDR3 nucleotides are TGTGCCAGCAGTTTTATAGCCGGGACACAGAACACTGAAGCTTTCTTT. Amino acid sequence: CASSFIAGTQNTEAFF.

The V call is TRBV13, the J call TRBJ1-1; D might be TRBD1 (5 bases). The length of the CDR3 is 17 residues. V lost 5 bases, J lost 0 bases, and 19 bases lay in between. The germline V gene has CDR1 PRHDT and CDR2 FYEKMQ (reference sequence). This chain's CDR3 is CASSPGGTEYVNTEAFF. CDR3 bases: TGTGCCAGCAGCCCGGGGGGGACCGAATATGTGAACACTGAAGCTTTCTTT.

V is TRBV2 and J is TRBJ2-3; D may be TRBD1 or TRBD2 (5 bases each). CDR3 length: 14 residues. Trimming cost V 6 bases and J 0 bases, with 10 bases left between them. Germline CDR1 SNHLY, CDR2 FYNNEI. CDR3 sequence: CASSRDGSTDTQYF. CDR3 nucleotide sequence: TGTGCCAGCAGCCGGGACGGTAGCACAGATACGCAGTATTTT.

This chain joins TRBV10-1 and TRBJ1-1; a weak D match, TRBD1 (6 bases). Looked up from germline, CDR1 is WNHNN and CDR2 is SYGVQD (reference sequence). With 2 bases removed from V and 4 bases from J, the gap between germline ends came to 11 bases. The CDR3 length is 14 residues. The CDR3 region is CASSETPRGTEAFF. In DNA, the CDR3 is TGCGCCAGCAGTGAGACACCCAGGGGCACTGAAGCTTTCTTT.

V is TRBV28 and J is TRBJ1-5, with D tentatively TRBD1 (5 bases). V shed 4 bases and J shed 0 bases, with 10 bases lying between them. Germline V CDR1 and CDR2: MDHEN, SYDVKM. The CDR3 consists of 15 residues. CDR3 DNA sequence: TGTGCCAGCAGTTCGGGACTCCTTAGCAATCAGCCCCAGCATTTT. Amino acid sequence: CASSSGLLSNQPQHF.

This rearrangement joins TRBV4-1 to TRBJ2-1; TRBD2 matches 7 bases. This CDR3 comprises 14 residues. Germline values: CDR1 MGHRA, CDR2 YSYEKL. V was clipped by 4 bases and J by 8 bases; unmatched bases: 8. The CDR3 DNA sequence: TGCGCCAGCAGCCCTGGGGACTATCGCGATGAGCAGTTCTTC. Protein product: CASSPGDYRDEQFF.

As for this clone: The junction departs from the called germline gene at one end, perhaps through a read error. CDR3 in DNA: TGCGCCTGCAGGCGTGGGTCGGAGGGTTACACTGAAGCTTTCTTT. Translation: CACRRGSEGYTEAFF. The V gene is TRBV5-1, the J gene TRBJ1-1; no firm D call. Germline loops: CDR1 SGHRS, CDR2 YFSETQ. This CDR3 region has 15 residues.

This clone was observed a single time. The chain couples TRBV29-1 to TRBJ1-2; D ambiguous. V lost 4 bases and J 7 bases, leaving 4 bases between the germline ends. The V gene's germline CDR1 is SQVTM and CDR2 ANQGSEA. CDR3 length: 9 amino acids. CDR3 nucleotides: TGCAGCGTTGCAAGTGGCTACACCTTC. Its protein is CSVASGYTF.

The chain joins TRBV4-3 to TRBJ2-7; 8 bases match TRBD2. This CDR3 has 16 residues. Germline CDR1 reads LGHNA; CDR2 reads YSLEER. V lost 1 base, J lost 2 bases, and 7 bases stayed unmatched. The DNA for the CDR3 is TGCGCCAGCAGCCAAGGACCCAGCGGGGGACCCTACGAGCAGTACTTC. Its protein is CASSQGPSGGPYEQYF.

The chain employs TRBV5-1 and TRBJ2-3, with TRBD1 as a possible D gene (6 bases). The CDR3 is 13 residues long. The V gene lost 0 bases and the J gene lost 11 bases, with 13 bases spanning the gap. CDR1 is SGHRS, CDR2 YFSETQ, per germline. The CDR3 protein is CASSLATQGKQYF. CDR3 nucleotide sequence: TGCGCCAGCAGCTTGGCCACACAGGGTAAGCAGTATTTT.

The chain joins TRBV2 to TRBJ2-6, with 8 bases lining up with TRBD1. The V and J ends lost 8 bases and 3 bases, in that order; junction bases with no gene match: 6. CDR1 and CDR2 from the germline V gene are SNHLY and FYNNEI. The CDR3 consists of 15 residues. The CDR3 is CASRTGTLGANVLTF. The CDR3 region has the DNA TGTGCCAGCCGGACAGGGACTCTTGGGGCCAACGTCCTGACTTTC.

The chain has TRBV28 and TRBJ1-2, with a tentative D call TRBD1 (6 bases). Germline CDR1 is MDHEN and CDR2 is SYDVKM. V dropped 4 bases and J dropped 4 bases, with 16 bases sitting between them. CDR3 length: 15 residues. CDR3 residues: CASSSPRGQPYGYTF. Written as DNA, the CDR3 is TGTGCCAGCAGTTCCCCACGGGGGCAACCCTATGGCTACACCTTC.